These 13 T cell receptor beta chains share one sample of origin, sequenced in a study of T cells in Graves' hyperthyroidism and ophthalmopathy. Amplification of TCR beta CDR3 regions was performed using RNA transcripts as template. HTBI primers were the set used in a first-round RT-PCR of the TCR CDR3. TCRdb used MiXCR to reprocess the multiplex PCR reads, holding one entry per CDR3 protein. The repertoire holds around 200,000 distinct CDR3 sequences, with over 15% as singletons. Sequenced sample: blood. The receptor set was obtained from a woman aged 45-65 years with Graves' hyperthyroidism.

This clonotype was counted between two and nine times. With a much larger clone just one base away, this may be a read error. The CDR3 reads CASSLTQGAKGYTF. The CDR3 DNA follows: TGCGCCAGCAGCTTGACGCAGGGGGCGAAAGGCTACACCTTC. The chain is built from TRBV5-1 and TRBJ1-2, with 8 positions matching TRBD1. The CDR3 consists of 14 residues. Germline V lookup: CDR1 SGHRS, CDR2 YFSETQ. V shed 1 base and J 8 bases; nucleotides not matched to a gene: 7.

V usage is TRBV5-1 and J usage is TRBJ2-5; 8 bases are shared with TRBD1. CDR1 SGHRS and CDR2 YFSETQ come from the germline V gene. CDR3 length: 12 amino acids. The V gene end was trimmed by 7 bases and the J gene end by 7 bases; junction bases not matched to a gene: 6. The CDR3, as DNA: TGCGCCAGCGGGGGGCAGGGGGCGACCCAGTACTTC. As protein: CASGGQGATQYF.

This clonotype was seen ten or more times. The rearrangement joins TRBV10-2 to TRBJ1-1; D ambiguous. V lost 6 bases and J lost 0, with 11 bases in between. The CDR3 totals 14 residues. Germline V CDR1 and CDR2: WSHSY, SAAADI. The CDR3 loop is CASRVGNLNTEAFF. The CDR3 DNA follows: TGCGCCAGCAGGGTAGGGAACTTGAACACTGAAGCTTTCTTT.

The rearrangement links TRBV7-9 to TRBJ2-2, with D tentatively TRBD2 (5 bases). The CDR3 is made up of 13 amino acids. Trimming shortened V by 7 bases and J by 5 bases, and 11 bases separated the two germline ends. Germline loops: CDR1 SEHNR, CDR2 FQNEAQ (reference sequence). CDR3 amino acids: CASTWWETGELFF. In DNA, the CDR3 is TGTGCCAGCACATGGTGGGAGACCGGGGAGCTGTTTTTT.

This clonotype was counted ten times or more. The rearrangement joins TRBV20-1 to TRBJ1-1; D not resolved. V was shortened by 3 bases and J by 6 bases, with 14 bases between the two germline ends. Germline V CDR1 and CDR2: DFQATT, SNEGSKA (reference sequence). This CDR3 region has 13 residues. In DNA, the CDR3 is TGCAGTGCTAGCCCTATGATCGGGTCTGAAGCTTTCTTT. Protein: CSASPMIGSEAFF.

This clonotype has a count of ten or more. The chain joins TRBV3-1 to TRBJ1-5; D is uncertain. The V gene lost 0 bases and the J gene lost 6 bases, with 6 bases spanning the gap. Per germline, CDR1 LGHDT and CDR2 YNNKEL (reference sequence). CDR3 length equals 13 residues. The CDR3 is CASSQEIAQPQHF. The CDR3 DNA reads as TGTGCCAGCAGCCAAGAGATCGCTCAGCCCCAGCATTTT.

This clonotype has ten or more counts. The chain has TRBV2 and TRBJ1-5; D might be TRBD1 (5 bases). The ends were cut back, 7 bases at V and 2 bases at J, with 9 bases in the middle. Germline V gene data show CDR1 as SNHLY and CDR2 as FYNNEI. The CDR3 consists of 13 residues. CDR3 DNA: TGTGCCAGCAATAGGGGTGGCAATCAGCCCCAGCATTTT. This translates into CASNRGGNQPQHF.

The chain joins TRBV6-8 to TRBJ1-4, with a possible D match to TRBD1 (5 bases). This CDR3 comprises 15 residues. V lost 1 base to trimming and J lost 6 bases, with 12 bases between them. CDR1 is MNHGY, CDR2 SAAAGT, per germline. The CDR3 DNA sequence: TGTGCCAGCAGTTACTTGTGGGGCAGTTATGAAAAACTGTTTTTT. It is translated as CASSYLWGSYEKLFF.

This clonotype has ten or more counts. This chain joins TRBV20-1 and TRBJ2-7, with no clear D. The CDR3 is made up of 16 amino acids. Germline CDR1 DFQATT, CDR2 SNEGSKA (reference sequence). V lost 1 base and J lost 0, with 16 bases in between. In DNA form, the CDR3 reads TGCAGTGCTAGAGGACCAGAGGCCTTTAACTCCTACGAGCAGTACTTC. This gives the protein CSARGPEAFNSYEQYF.

This chain connects TRBV28 to TRBJ2-7; tentative D call: TRBD1 (5 bases). CDR3 length: 15 residues. V was clipped by 6 bases and J by 0 bases, with 15 bases between them. Germline V CDR1 and CDR2: MDHEN, SYDVKM. CDR3 nucleotides: TGTGCCAGCAGCTCCAGGGTCCCGAGCTCCTACGAGCAGTACTTC. This encodes CASSSRVPSSYEQYF.

As concerns this clonotype: A much bigger clone sits one base away, suggesting this may be a read error. This chain links TRBV20-1 with TRBJ1-1; 7 nucleotides match TRBD1. The CDR3 has 15 residues. The germline V gene encodes CDR1 DFQATT and CDR2 SNEGSKA (reference sequence). The CDR3 region is CSVHISQGMNTGAFF. CDR3 nucleotides: TGCAGTGTCCACATATCACAGGGGATGAACACTGGAGCTTTCTTT.

This clonotype was picked up many times. This chain links TRBV6-1 with TRBJ1-5; possible D gene TRBD1, 5 bases. The CDR3 covers 13 residues. V was shortened by 5 bases and J by 7 bases, with 12 bases between the two germline ends. Germline V gives CDR1 MNHNS, CDR2 SASEGT. The DNA of the CDR3 is TGTGCCAGCAGTTACCCCGAGGGGCAGCCCCAGCATTTT. It yields the protein CASSYPEGQPQHF.

This clonotype appeared many times. The rearrangement uses TRBV9 and TRBJ2-1, with D maybe TRBD1 (5 bases). This CDR3 spans 16 amino acids. Germline V lookup: CDR1 SGDLS, CDR2 YYNGEE. V was shortened by 3 bases and J by 2 bases, with 15 bases between the two germline ends. The CDR3, as DNA: TGTGCCAGCAGCGACCCGACAGAGCTCCCCTACAATGAGCAGTTCTTC. This translates into CASSDPTELPYNEQFF.